This T cell receptor (beta chain) is drawn from a study of technical replicates of blood from a few donors (dated by TCRdb to the late 2010s). Library generation was performed with the immunoSEQ multiplex PCR assay. The table comes from immuneACCESS by way of TCRdb, which keeps in-frame sequences with V and J called. Part of the clones is missing from these tables; in studies checked, under half for an unresolved V gene and the rest for unknown reasons. The sample includes 100,000 or so clones, with roughly 95% observed a single time. In total, the top ten clones hold 0.21% of the sample. Details on this clone: Which antigen it targets is not known. No much larger clone is present one base from it, and per-base qualities are unavailable.

The CDR3 contains 17 residues, cysteine and phenylalanine counted. Left in the record is the CDR3 DNA by itself, 51 bases read in frame from the first base. Germline trimming: 1 base from V, 5 bases from J; junction bases outside gene matches: 10. Via the germline V gene, CDR1 is SNHLY and CDR2 FYNNEI. Rearrangement joined TRBV2 to TRBJ2-5; 10 bases in the junction line up with TRBD2. Sequenced: T cells isolated from PBMCs. This TCR came from a human donor in good health. In nucleotides, the sequence is TGTGCCAGCAGTGAAGAAAGGTCTAGCGGGAGTATGGAGACCCAGTACTTC. Translation gives CASSEERSSGSMETQYF.